A single sample is the source of the 18 T cell receptor beta chains below, sequenced in a study of cytotoxic CD8 clonotypes in ibrutinib-treated CLL. Only in-frame clones appear in the TCRdb table, and some are missing; sequencing was by immunoSEQ multiplex PCR. This sample yields about 85,000 clones, of which around 79% are seen a single time; 4.8% belongs to the top ten. Source: PBMCs, taken after 12 months of ibrutinib treatment. The receptors derive from a human donor with chronic lymphocytic leukemia.

The J gene is TRBJ2-7, the V gene TRBV13, with D possibly TRBD1 on 6 matching bases. The V and J ends lost 6 bases and 5 bases respectively, with 20 bases between them. Germline-derived CDR1 and CDR2 are PRHDT and FYEKMQ (reference sequence). The CDR3 is 15 amino acids. The CDR3 spells CASRRTAGVAHEQYF. The DNA for the CDR3 is TGTGCCAGCAGACGGACGGCAGGGGTTGCCCACGAGCAGTACTTC.

This chain connects TRBV4-3 to TRBJ1-2; D perhaps matches TRBD1 (6 bases). The CDR3 has 15 residues. The V end was cut by 4 bases, the J end by 4 bases, with 16 bases between. Germline lookup yields CDR1 LGHNA and CDR2 YSLEER. CDR3 nucleotides: TGCGCCAGCAGCCCGGGGGAGGGGGTTGTCTATGGCTACACCTTC. This sequence encodes CASSPGEGVVYGYTF.

J is TRBJ2-1 and V is TRBV19; D is undetermined. The CDR3 covers 13 residues. The V end lost 4 bases, the J end lost 4 bases, and 8 bases lay between the germline ends. Germline V gene sequence: CDR1 LNHDA, CDR2 SQIVND (reference sequence). CDR3 in amino acids: CASSRQAYNEQFF. CDR3 nucleotide sequence: TGTGCCAGTAGTAGGCAGGCGTACAATGAGCAGTTCTTC.

The rearrangement links TRBV7-9 to TRBJ2-5, with D perhaps matching TRBD1 or TRBD2 (7 bases each). The V gene's germline CDR1 is SEHNR and CDR2 FQNEAQ (reference sequence). V shed 5 bases and J shed 1 base, with 11 bases lying between them. The CDR3 length is 14 residues. The CDR3 reads CASSPGGGQETQYF. In nucleotides, the CDR3 is TGTGCCAGCAGCCCAGGGGGGGGCCAAGAGACCCAGTACTTC.

This chain links TRBV27 with TRBJ1-5; the match to TRBD1 covers 7 bases. The germline V gene has CDR1 MNHEY and CDR2 SMNVEV (reference sequence). CDR3 length: 14 residues. The trim removed 4 bases at V and 5 bases at J, leaving 5 bases unmatched. DNA of the CDR3: TGTGCCAGCAGTTCGAACAGGGGAGATCAGCCCCAGCATTTT. Amino acid sequence: CASSSNRGDQPQHF.

The genes are TRBV29-1 and TRBJ2-1; TRBD2 agrees at 10 bases. The CDR3 covers 16 residues. Germline V gene data show CDR1 as SQVTM and CDR2 as ANQGSEA. Unmatched junction bases numbered 4, after V lost 0 bases and J lost 2 bases. CDR3 residues: CSVEDLTSGAYNEQFF. CDR3 coding DNA: TGCAGCGTTGAAGACCTCACTAGCGGGGCCTACAATGAGCAGTTCTTC.

This clone was found a few times. The chain combines TRBV2 with TRBJ2-3; 9 positions agree with TRBD1. The V segment lost 4 bases and the J segment 5 bases; nucleotides outside the gene matches: 1. CDR1 is SNHLY and CDR2 is FYNNEI in the germline V gene. The CDR3 loop spans 13 amino acids. The CDR3: CASSGGQGDTQYF. As DNA, the CDR3 is TGTGCCAGCAGTGGGGGACAGGGAGATACGCAGTATTTT.

This chain links TRBV19 with TRBJ2-5; D is undetermined. The length of the CDR3 is 14 residues. V lost 5 bases and J lost 5, with 15 bases in between. Germline CDR1 is LNHDA and CDR2 is SQIVND (reference sequence). CDR3 loop: CASSPQTLRETQYF. The CDR3 nucleotides read TGTGCCAGTAGTCCACAGACGCTACGGGAGACCCAGTACTTC. The full variable domain, with the rest looked up from reference TRBV19 and TRBJ2-5, is DGGITQSPKYLFRKEGQNVTLSCEQNLNHDAMYWYRQDPGQGLRLIYYSQIVNDFQKGDIAEGYSVSREKKESFPLTVTSAQKNPTAFYLCASSPQTLRETQYFGPGTRLLVL.

The rearrangement links TRBV18 to TRBJ2-7; D unclear. V was cut by 5 bases and J by 0 bases, with 11 bases left in between. This CDR3 has 14 residues. Germline lookup yields CDR1 KGHSH and CDR2 LQKENI. The chain's CDR3 is CASSSRSGSYEQYF. The DNA for the CDR3 is TGTGCCAGCTCATCCCGATCTGGCTCCTACGAGCAGTACTTC.

On this clone: The junction differs from germline at one of its ends, possibly a read error. The chain recombines TRBV4-2 with TRBJ2-1; D might be TRBD1 or TRBD2, each matching 5 bases. The CDR3 is made up of 16 amino acids. Germline V gives CDR1 LGHNA, CDR2 YNFKEQ. CDR3 in DNA: TGTGCCAGCAGCCAGGGACCGGGACGGGCCTACGATGAGCAGTTCTTC. Its translation: CASSQGPGRAYDEQFF.

This clone was seen a few times. The J gene is TRBJ1-5, the V gene TRBV2, with D tentatively TRBD1 (6 bases). The ends were cut back, 1 base at V and 0 bases at J, with 10 bases in the middle. This CDR3 is built from 16 residues. In germline, CDR1 is SNHLY, CDR2 FYNNEI. CDR3 coding DNA: TGTGCCAGCAGTGAAGGCAGGGGCCCTAGCAATCAGCCCCAGCATTTT. Protein: CASSEGRGPSNQPQHF.

The chain links TRBV2 to TRBJ1-5; D not resolved. This CDR3 comprises 12 residues. Looked up from germline, CDR1 is SNHLY and CDR2 is FYNNEI. Trimming removed 3 bases at V and 5 bases at J, with 5 bases between. In nucleotides, the CDR3 is TGTGCCAGCAGTGACGGATATCAGCCCCAGCATTTT. This translates into CASSDGYQPQHF.

This clone has just a few counts. This chain connects TRBV29-1 to TRBJ2-7; D is unresolved. Germline values: CDR1 SQVTM, CDR2 ANQGSEA. The V end was cut by 7 bases, the J end by 5 bases, with 15 bases between. The CDR3 has 12 amino acids. CDR3 in amino acids: CSGTASGDEQYF. The CDR3, as DNA: TGCAGCGGGACCGCCTCGGGCGACGAGCAGTACTTC.

The chain links TRBV29-1 to TRBJ2-4, with D perhaps matching TRBD1 or TRBD2 (5 bases each). The CDR3 is 15 residues long. The ends were cut back, 2 bases at V and 4 bases at J, with 15 bases in the middle. Germline CDR1 SQVTM, CDR2 ANQGSEA. DNA of the CDR3: TGCAGCGTTGAAAAGAGGGGTGCGTCTAAAAACATTCAGTACTTC. Protein: CSVEKRGASKNIQYF.

DNA of the CDR3: TGTGCCTGGGCCCCATGGGGGACGGCCGGGGAGCTGTTTTTT. Its protein product is CAWAPWGTAGELFF. This chain links TRBV30 with TRBJ2-2; tentatively, D is TRBD1 or TRBD2 (5 bases each). V lost 5 bases, J lost 6 bases, and 16 bases lay in between. CDR3 length equals 14 residues. Germline CDR1 and CDR2: GTSNPN and SVGIG (reference sequence).

This chain uses TRBV27 with TRBJ2-3, with TRBD1 identical over 8 bases. CDR1 and CDR2 (germline): MNHEY, SMNVEV (reference sequence). The CDR3 covers 14 residues. The V and J ends lost 8 bases and 2 bases, in that order; junction bases with no gene match: 6. The CDR3 region has the DNA TGTGCCAGCTCCAGGGGGCGGCTCACAGATACGCAGTATTTT. Translating gives CASSRGRLTDTQYF.

This chain links TRBV29-1 with TRBJ1-5; 7 positions match TRBD1. This CDR3 comprises 13 residues. Germline V gene data show CDR1 as SQVTM and CDR2 as ANQGSEA. With V trimmed by 3 bases and J by 7 bases, 6 bases remained unmatched. The CDR3 region is CSVEEGAGQPQHF. As DNA, the CDR3 is TGCAGCGTTGAGGAGGGGGCAGGGCAGCCCCAGCATTTT. Based on the CDR3 plus reference TRBV29-1 and TRBJ1-5, the full variable domain is SAVISQKPSRDICQRGTSLTIQCQVDSQVTMMFWYRQQPGQSLTLIATANQGSEATYESGFVIDKFPISRPNLTFSTLTVSNMSPEDSSIYLCSVEEGAGQPQHFGDGTRLSIL.

The V gene is TRBV19, the J gene TRBJ2-7; no definite D call. V dropped 3 bases and J dropped 10 bases, with 7 bases sitting between them. The CDR3 contains 10 residues. CDR1 is LNHDA and CDR2 is SQIVND in the germline V gene (reference sequence). The CDR3 DNA follows: TGTGCCAGTAGTATTTGTAGTCAGTACTTC. Encoded protein: CASSICSQYF.